These 27 T cell receptor beta chains share one sample of origin, sequenced in a study of radiotherapy plus CTLA-4 blockade in lung cancer. Method: immunoSEQ multiplex PCR; TCRdb's copy keeps in-frame clones and lacks some. Counted here are around 130,000 clones, about nine tenths occurring once; the ten biggest clones make up roughly 6.9%. This specimen was peripheral blood, taken from a patient treated with radiotherapy plus ipilimumab. The source is a human donor with non-small cell lung cancer that progressed on radiotherapy plus ipilimumab.

The chain recombines TRBV5-1 with TRBJ2-7, with D unresolved. The CDR3 contains 12 residues. Trimming removed 0 bases at V and 6 bases at J, with 7 bases between. Per the germline V gene, CDR1 is SGHRS and CDR2 is YFSETQ. The CDR3 protein is CASSLDHLEQYF. The CDR3 nucleotides are TGCGCCAGCAGCTTGGACCACCTCGAGCAGTACTTC.

The chain carries TRBV10-1 and TRBJ2-1; D unresolved. This CDR3 has 17 amino acids. The V gene lost 4 bases and the J gene lost 5 bases, with 21 bases spanning the gap. The germline gives CDR1 WNHNN, CDR2 SYGVQD (reference sequence). The CDR3 region has the DNA TGCGCCAGCAGTGTGAGTAGACCGACCACCCTTGACAATGAGCAGTTCTTC. It yields the protein CASSVSRPTTLDNEQFF.

The chain has TRBV7-3 and TRBJ1-5; D is undetermined. Germline values: CDR1 SGHTA, CDR2 FQGTGA. This CDR3 comprises 15 residues. V was clipped by 4 bases and J by 6 bases, with 16 bases between them. The CDR3 sequence: CASSSTGLGSQPQHF. The CDR3, as DNA: TGTGCCAGCAGCTCGACCGGGCTGGGGAGTCAGCCCCAGCATTTT.

The V gene is TRBV5-1, the J gene TRBJ2-3, with a tentative D call TRBD1 (6 bases). The V and J ends lost 2 bases and 0 bases respectively, with 10 bases between them. Germline V gene lookup returns CDR1 SGHRS and CDR2 YFSETQ. This CDR3 is built from 15 residues. CDR3 amino acids: CASSFMQGSTDTQYF. The CDR3 DNA is TGCGCCAGCAGCTTTATGCAGGGGAGCACAGATACGCAGTATTTT.

Only one count was recorded for this clone. This chain links TRBV5-1 with TRBJ2-3; D might be TRBD2 (7 bases). Trimming removed 2 bases from V and 3 bases from J, with 16 bases in between. This CDR3 contains 16 residues. CDR1 and CDR2 from the germline V gene are SGHRS and YFSETQ. The CDR3 bases are TGCGCCAGCAGCTTCGGGGGCGGGGGCAGGACAGATACGCAGTATTTT. Translated, it gives CASSFGGGGRTDTQYF.

This chain connects TRBV25-1 to TRBJ2-2, with 7 bases matching TRBD1. Trimming at V came to 7 bases and at J to 0 bases, leaving 2 bases not matched to a gene. The V gene's germline CDR1 is MGHDK and CDR2 SYGVNS. The CDR3 spans 14 residues. CDR3 sequence (DNA): TGTGCCAGCACCGACAGGGCGAACACCGGGGAGCTGTTTTTT. Amino acids: CASTDRANTGELFF.

This sequence joins TRBV9 and TRBJ1-2, with 8 positions matching TRBD1. CDR3 length equals 15 residues. V was clipped by 0 bases and J by 4 bases; unmatched bases: 5. Germline V CDR1 and CDR2: SGDLS, YYNGEE. Here the CDR3 reads CASSVGQGASYGYTF. Written as DNA, the CDR3 is TGTGCCAGCAGCGTAGGGCAGGGGGCTAGCTATGGCTACACCTTC.

The chain recombines TRBV2 with TRBJ2-5; 14 bases agree with TRBD2. The end of the DNA is better explained by TRBJ2-7, so the J call may be wrong. Germline CDR1 SNHLY, CDR2 FYNNEI. The CDR3 spans 16 residues. The CDR3 coding sequence is TGTGCCAGCAGTGAACCGGGACTAGCGGGAGTATACGAGCAGTACTTC. Amino acid sequence: CASSEPGLAGVYEQYF.

The V and J genes are TRBV4-1 and TRBJ1-2; TRBD1 matches at 8 bases. The V and J ends lost 6 bases and 8 bases, in that order; junction bases with no gene match: 14. The germline V gene encodes CDR1 MGHRA and CDR2 YSYEKL. This CDR3 is built from 15 residues. As DNA, the CDR3 is TGCGCCAGCAGAGAAGGACCCCAGGGGGCTACGGGCTACACCTTC. Translation gives CASREGPQGATGYTF.

The CDR3 protein is CASSSGTGVGTEAFF. In nucleotides, the CDR3 is TGTGCCAGCTCGTCAGGGACAGGGGTGGGCACTGAAGCTTTCTTT. The V call is TRBV18, the J call TRBJ1-1; 10 bases fit TRBD1. V lost 6 bases, J lost 4 bases, and 8 bases stayed unmatched. Germline-derived CDR1 and CDR2 are KGHSH and LQKENI. This CDR3 has 15 residues. Based on the CDR3 plus reference TRBV18 and TRBJ1-1, the full variable domain is NAGVMQNPRHLVRRRGQEARLRCSPMKGHSHVYWYRQLPEEGLKFMVYLQKENIIDESGMPKERFSAEFPKEGPSILRIQQVVRGDSAAYFCASSSGTGVGTEAFFGQGTRLTVV.

The chain links TRBV6-5 to TRBJ2-3, with D hard to call. The ends were cut back, 0 bases at V and 0 bases at J, with 10 bases in the middle. The CDR3 extends over 16 amino acids. CDR1 is MNHEY and CDR2 is SVGAGI in the germline V gene. The CDR3 DNA follows: TGTGCCAGCAGTTACTCATCGCCACGAAGCACAGATACGCAGTATTTT. Protein product: CASSYSSPRSTDTQYF.

This clone was observed a single time. The V and J genes are TRBV4-1 and TRBJ2-2; 8 positions agree with TRBD2. CDR3 size: 16 residues. J lost 4 bases, V lost 0 bases, and 4 bases had no gene match. Germline assignment: CDR1 MGHRA and CDR2 YSYEKL. The DNA of the CDR3 is TGCGCCAGCAGCCAAGAGGGCGGGAGGATCACCGGGGAGCTGTTTTTT. It translates to CASSQEGGRITGELFF.

The rearrangement joins TRBV7-8 to TRBJ2-3, with no clear D. The V gene's germline CDR1 is SGHVS and CDR2 FQNEAQ. V was shortened by 3 bases and J by 0 bases, with 13 bases between the two germline ends. The CDR3 contains 16 residues. Here the CDR3 DNA reads TGTGCCAGCAGCTTGGGCCGACCGTATAGCACAGATACGCAGTATTTT. As protein: CASSLGRPYSTDTQYF.

This CDR3 is CSASRDSPGTF. CDR3 nucleotides: TGCAGTGCTAGCAGGGACAGCCCGGGGACCTTC. V gene TRBV20-1 combines with J gene TRBJ1-2; 7 bases map to TRBD1. Germline CDR1 reads DFQATT; CDR2 reads SNEGSKA (reference sequence). This CDR3 region has 11 residues. J was trimmed by 14 bases and V by 3 bases; bases with no gene match: 9.

The rearrangement links TRBV19 to TRBJ2-1; D tentatively fits TRBD1 or TRBD2 (5 bases each). Trimming pared 5 bases from V and 13 bases from J, leaving 12 bases between. There are 11 residues in the CDR3. Germline CDR1 and CDR2: LNHDA and SQIVND (reference sequence). The CDR3 coding sequence is TGTGCCAGTAGTGCCTCCGGGACCCAGTTCTTC. The encoded protein is CASSASGTQFF.

CDR3 amino acids: CASSVKGGYTGELFF. The CDR3 DNA sequence: TGTGCCAGCAGTGTTAAGGGGGGGTACACCGGGGAGCTGTTTTTT. This chain connects TRBV6-1 to TRBJ2-2, with a weak D call TRBD2 (7 bases). The CDR3 runs 15 residues. The germline V gene has CDR1 MNHNS and CDR2 SASEGT. The V end lost 4 bases, the J end lost 3 bases, and 12 bases lay between the germline ends.

V usage is TRBV14 and J usage is TRBJ1-5; no clear D gene. Trimming removed 0 bases from V and 4 bases from J, with 4 bases in between. Germline loops: CDR1 SGHDN, CDR2 FVKESK. This CDR3 has 13 residues. CDR3 bases: TGTGCCAGCAGCCAAGACAGTAATCAGCCCCAGCATTTT. It is translated as CASSQDSNQPQHF.

The chain couples TRBV2 to TRBJ2-7; 10 bases map to TRBD1. J gave up 5 bases and V 8 bases, and 9 bases lay outside the gene matches. In germline, CDR1 is SNHLY, CDR2 FYNNEI. This CDR3 is 14 amino acids long. The chain's CDR3 is CASEGTGVVHEQYF. The CDR3 DNA follows: TGTGCCAGCGAAGGGACAGGGGTCGTCCACGAGCAGTACTTC.

The J gene is TRBJ1-5, the V gene TRBV27; a weak D match, TRBD1 (5 bases). Deletions cut 5 bases from V and 1 base from J, with 15 bases between. The germline gives CDR1 MNHEY, CDR2 SMNVEV (reference sequence). The CDR3 runs 16 residues. CDR3 DNA sequence: TGTGCCAGCAGTCACTTGCGGGGCGCGAGCAATCAGCCCCAGCATTTT. It specifies CASSHLRGASNQPQHF.

The rearrangement links TRBV2 to TRBJ2-5, with D hard to call. Germline CDR1 and CDR2: SNHLY and FYNNEI. The CDR3 consists of 14 residues. Trimming cost V 7 bases and J 7 bases, with 19 bases left between them. The CDR3 is CASMRDGNLGTQYF. The CDR3 bases are TGTGCCAGCATGAGAGATGGGAACCTAGGGACCCAGTACTTC.

The chain links TRBV29-1 to TRBJ1-4; TRBD1 aligns across 11 bases. Germline V gene data show CDR1 as SQVTM and CDR2 as ANQGSEA. This CDR3 region has 15 residues. The V segment lost 5 bases and the J segment 7 bases; nucleotides outside the gene matches: 9. The CDR3 DNA is TGCAGCGTTCCCTCACCCGGGACAGGGGGTGAAAAACTGTTTTTT. It codes for CSVPSPGTGGEKLFF.

This clone was found once. This chain links TRBV13 with TRBJ1-1; the match to TRBD1 covers 7 bases. Germline values: CDR1 PRHDT, CDR2 FYEKMQ (reference sequence). The CDR3 totals 16 residues. Germline trimming cut 6 bases from V and 1 base from J; bases unmatched to any gene: 11. This CDR3 reads CASSVIPGQQNTEAFF. CDR3 sequence (DNA): TGTGCCAGCAGTGTTATTCCGGGACAGCAGAACACTGAAGCTTTCTTT.

The chain is built from TRBV10-1 and TRBJ1-5, with D maybe TRBD1 (5 bases). Per the germline V gene, CDR1 is WNHNN and CDR2 is SYGVQD (reference sequence). CDR3 size: 10 residues. The V end lost 9 bases, the J end lost 15 bases, and 15 bases lay between the germline ends. The DNA for the CDR3 is TGCGCCAGGGACCCGGGACGGTGGCATTTT. Amino acid sequence: CARDPGRWHF.

The chain links TRBV5-1 to TRBJ2-7; D is perhaps TRBD1 (6 bases). This CDR3 is 13 amino acids long. Per the germline V gene, CDR1 is SGHRS and CDR2 is YFSETQ. Trimming pared 1 base from V and 3 bases from J, leaving 8 bases between. The CDR3 loop is CASSLTGIYEQYF. In nucleotides, the CDR3 is TGCGCCAGCAGCTTGACAGGGATCTACGAGCAGTACTTC. Complete variable domain (other parts from reference TRBV5-1 and TRBJ2-7): KAGVTQTPRYLIKTRGQQVTLSCSPISGHRSVSWYQQTPGQGLQFLFEYFSETQRNKGNFPGRFSGRQFSNSRSEMNVSTLELGDSALYLCASSLTGIYEQYFGPGTRLTVT.

The rearrangement links TRBV5-1 to TRBJ2-4; D is unresolved. Germline CDR1 SGHRS, CDR2 YFSETQ. V lost 7 bases, J lost 8 bases, and 16 bases lay in between. The CDR3 runs 13 residues. CDR3 in DNA: TGCGCCAGCCCCCTATGCGAGTGGGACATTCAGTACTTC. Translated, it gives CASPLCEWDIQYF. The full variable domain, rest sourced from reference TRBV5-1 and TRBJ2-4, is KAGVTQTPRYLIKTRGQQVTLSCSPISGHRSVSWYQQTPGQGLQFLFEYFSETQRNKGNFPGRFSGRQFSNSRSEMNVSTLELGDSALYLCASPLCEWDIQYFGAGTRLSVL.

This clone showed up just once. The chain is built from TRBV5-6 and TRBJ1-2; D not certain. The germline V gene has CDR1 SGHDT and CDR2 YYEEEE. The CDR3 is made up of 14 amino acids. The V end lost 1 base, the J end lost 2 bases, and 9 bases lay between the germline ends. The CDR3 here is CASSLTDGNYGYTF. As DNA, the CDR3 is TGTGCCAGCAGCTTGACGGACGGAAACTATGGCTACACCTTC.

This chain joins TRBV10-1 and TRBJ1-2; D is undetermined. This CDR3 region has 14 residues. Germline CDR1 and CDR2: WNHNN and SYGVQD (reference sequence). Trimming shortened V by 2 bases and J by 8 bases, and 15 bases separated the two germline ends. CDR3 coding DNA: TGCGCCAGCAGTGAGCTGGGTGTGGAGCGGGGCTACACCTTC. It yields the protein CASSELGVERGYTF.